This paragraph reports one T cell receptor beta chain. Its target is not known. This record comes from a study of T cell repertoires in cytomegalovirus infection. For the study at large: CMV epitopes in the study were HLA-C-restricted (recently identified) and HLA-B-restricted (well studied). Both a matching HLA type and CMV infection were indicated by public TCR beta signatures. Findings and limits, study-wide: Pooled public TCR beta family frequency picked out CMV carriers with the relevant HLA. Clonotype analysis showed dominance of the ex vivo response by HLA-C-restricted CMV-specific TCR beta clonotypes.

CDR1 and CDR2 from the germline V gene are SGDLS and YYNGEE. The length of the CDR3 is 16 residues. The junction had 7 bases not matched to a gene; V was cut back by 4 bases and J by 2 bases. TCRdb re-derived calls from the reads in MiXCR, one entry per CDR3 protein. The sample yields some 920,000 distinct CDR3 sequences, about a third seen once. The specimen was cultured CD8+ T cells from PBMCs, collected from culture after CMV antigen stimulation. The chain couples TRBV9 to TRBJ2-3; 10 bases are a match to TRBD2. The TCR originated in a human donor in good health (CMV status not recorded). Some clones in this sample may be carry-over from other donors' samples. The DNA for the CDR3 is TGTGCCAGCAGCCAAGGGCTAGCGGGGGTCACAGATACGCAGTATTTT. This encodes CASSQGLAGVTDTQYF.